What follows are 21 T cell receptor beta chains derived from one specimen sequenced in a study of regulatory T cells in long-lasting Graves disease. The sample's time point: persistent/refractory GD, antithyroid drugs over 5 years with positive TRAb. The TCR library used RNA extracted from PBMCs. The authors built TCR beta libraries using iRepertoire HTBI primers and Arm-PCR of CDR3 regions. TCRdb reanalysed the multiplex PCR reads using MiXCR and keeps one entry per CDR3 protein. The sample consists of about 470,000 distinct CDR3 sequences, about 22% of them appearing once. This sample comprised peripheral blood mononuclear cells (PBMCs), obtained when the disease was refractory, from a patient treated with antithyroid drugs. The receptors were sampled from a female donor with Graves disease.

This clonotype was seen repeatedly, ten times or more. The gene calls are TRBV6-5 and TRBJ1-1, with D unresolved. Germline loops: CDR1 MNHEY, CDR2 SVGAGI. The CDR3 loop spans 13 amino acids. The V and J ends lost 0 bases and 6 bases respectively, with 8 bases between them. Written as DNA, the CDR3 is TGTGCCAGCAGTTACTCTCGTTACGCTGAAGCTTTCTTT. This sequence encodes CASSYSRYAEAFF.

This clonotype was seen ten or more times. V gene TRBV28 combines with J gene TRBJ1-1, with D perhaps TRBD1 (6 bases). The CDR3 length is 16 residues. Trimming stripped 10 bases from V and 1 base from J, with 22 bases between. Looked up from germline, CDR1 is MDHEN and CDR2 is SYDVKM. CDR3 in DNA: TGTGCCACCACGTTGGCAGGGGAAATGTCGAACACTGAAGCTTTCTTT. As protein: CATTLAGEMSNTEAFF.

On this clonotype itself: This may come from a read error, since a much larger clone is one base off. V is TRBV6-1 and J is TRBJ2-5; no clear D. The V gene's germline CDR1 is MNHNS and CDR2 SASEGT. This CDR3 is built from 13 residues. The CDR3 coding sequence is TGTGCCATCAGTGAGTCGACATCCAAGACCCAGTACTTC. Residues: CAISESTSKTQYF.

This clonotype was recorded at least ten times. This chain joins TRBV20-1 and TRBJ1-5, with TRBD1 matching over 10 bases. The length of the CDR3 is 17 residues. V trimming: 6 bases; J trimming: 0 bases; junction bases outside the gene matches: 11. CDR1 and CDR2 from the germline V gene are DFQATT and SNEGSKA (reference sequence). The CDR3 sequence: CSAAGQGYPYSNQPQHF. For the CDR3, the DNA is TGCAGTGCAGCGGGACAGGGGTACCCTTATAGCAATCAGCCCCAGCATTTT.

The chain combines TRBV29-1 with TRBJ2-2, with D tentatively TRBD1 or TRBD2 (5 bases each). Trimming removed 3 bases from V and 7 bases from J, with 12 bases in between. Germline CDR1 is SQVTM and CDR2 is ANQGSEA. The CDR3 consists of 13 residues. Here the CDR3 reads CSVDVTRGGELFF. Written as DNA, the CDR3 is TGCAGCGTTGATGTCACGAGGGGCGGGGAGCTGTTTTTT.

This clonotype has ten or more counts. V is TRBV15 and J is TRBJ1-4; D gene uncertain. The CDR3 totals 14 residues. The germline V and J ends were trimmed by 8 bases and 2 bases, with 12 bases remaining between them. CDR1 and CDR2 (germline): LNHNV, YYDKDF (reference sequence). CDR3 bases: TGTGCCACCTCCGTGGACCGCACTAATGAAAAACTGTTTTTT. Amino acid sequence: CATSVDRTNEKLFF.

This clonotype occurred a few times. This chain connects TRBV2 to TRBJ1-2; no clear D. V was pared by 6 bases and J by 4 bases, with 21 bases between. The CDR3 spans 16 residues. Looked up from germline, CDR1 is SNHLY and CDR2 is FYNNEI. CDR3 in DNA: TGTGCCAGCAGCCCACCCGCCGTCCGAGAGACCTATGGCTACACCTTC. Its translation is CASSPPAVRETYGYTF.

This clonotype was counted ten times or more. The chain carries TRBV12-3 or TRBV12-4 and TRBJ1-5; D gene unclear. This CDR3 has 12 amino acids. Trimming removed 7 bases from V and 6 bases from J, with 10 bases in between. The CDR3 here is CASNVRGQPQHF. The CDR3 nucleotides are TGTGCCAGCAACGTCCGCGGTCAGCCCCAGCATTTT.

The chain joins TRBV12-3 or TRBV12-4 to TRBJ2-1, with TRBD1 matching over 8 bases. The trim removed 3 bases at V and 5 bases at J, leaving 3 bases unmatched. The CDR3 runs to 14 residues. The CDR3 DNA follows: TGTGCCAGCAGTTTCTGGGACAGGAACAATGAGCAGTTCTTC. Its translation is CASSFWDRNNEQFF.

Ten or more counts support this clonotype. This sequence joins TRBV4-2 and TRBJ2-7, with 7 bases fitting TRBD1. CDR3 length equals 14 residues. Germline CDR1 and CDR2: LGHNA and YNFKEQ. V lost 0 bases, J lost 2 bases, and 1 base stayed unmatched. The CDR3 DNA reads TGTGCCAGCAGCCAAGACGGGACAGCCTACGAGCAGTACTTC. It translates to CASSQDGTAYEQYF.

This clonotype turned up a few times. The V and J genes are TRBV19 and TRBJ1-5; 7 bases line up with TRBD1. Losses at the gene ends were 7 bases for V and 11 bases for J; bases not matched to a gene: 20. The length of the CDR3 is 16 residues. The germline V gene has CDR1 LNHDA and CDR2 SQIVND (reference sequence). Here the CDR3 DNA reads TGTGCCAGTACCGATACGGGGACAGCCCGGTCGCTGTCCCAGCATTTT. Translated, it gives CASTDTGTARSLSQHF.

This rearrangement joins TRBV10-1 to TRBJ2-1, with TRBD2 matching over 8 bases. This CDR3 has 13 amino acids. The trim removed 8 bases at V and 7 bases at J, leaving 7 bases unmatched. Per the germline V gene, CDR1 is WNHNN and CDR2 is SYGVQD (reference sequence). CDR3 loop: CASSPGGRNEQFF. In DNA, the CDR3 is TGCGCCAGCTCTCCGGGGGGGCGGAATGAGCAGTTCTTC.

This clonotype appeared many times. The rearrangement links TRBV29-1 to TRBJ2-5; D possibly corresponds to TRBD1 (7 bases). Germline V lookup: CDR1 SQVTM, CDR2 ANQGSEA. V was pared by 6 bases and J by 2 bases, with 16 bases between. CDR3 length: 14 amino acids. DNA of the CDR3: TGCAGCGTGGGGACAGAGGAGGGACAAGAGACCCAGTACTTC. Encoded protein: CSVGTEEGQETQYF.

The CDR3 nucleotides are TGTGCCTGGAGTGTCGGGCTAGCGGGGGCGGGTACGCAGTATTTT. It yields the protein CAWSVGLAGAGTQYF. The chain links TRBV30 to TRBJ2-3; 10 positions match TRBD2. V lost 0 bases to trimming and J lost 8 bases; unmatched junction nucleotides: 8. CDR1 is GTSNPN and CDR2 is SVGIG in the germline V gene (reference sequence). The CDR3 contains 15 residues.

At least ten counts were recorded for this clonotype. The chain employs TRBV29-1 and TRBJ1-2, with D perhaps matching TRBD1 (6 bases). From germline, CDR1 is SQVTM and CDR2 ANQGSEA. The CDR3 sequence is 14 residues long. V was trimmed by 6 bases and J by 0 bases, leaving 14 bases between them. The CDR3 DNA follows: TGCAGCGTGGTACCTCAGGGGACTAACTATGGCTACACCTTC. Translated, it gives CSVVPQGTNYGYTF.

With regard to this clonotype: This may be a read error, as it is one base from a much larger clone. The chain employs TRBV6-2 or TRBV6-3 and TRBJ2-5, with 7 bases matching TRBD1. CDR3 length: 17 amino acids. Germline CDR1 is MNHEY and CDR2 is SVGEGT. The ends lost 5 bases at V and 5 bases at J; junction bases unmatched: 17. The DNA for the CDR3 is TGTGCCAGCAGTGAAATCGGACAGGCTGGGTCGGGGGAGACCCAGTACTTC. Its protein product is CASSEIGQAGSGETQYF.

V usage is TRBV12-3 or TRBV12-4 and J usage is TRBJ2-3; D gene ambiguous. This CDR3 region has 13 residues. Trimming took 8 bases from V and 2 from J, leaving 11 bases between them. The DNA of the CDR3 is TGTGCCAGCGCCCGGCCCCCCACAGATACGCAGTATTTT. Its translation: CASARPPTDTQYF.

The CDR3 DNA reads as TGTGCCAGCAGTTCCACTACCTCGACAGGGGGCTCTAACTATGGCTACACCTTC. It specifies CASSSTTSTGGSNYGYTF. V usage is TRBV6-5 and J usage is TRBJ1-2; 10 nucleotides match TRBD1. This CDR3 is 18 amino acids long. The germline CDR1 and CDR2 sequences are MNHEY and SVGAGI. After removal of 4 bases from V and 0 bases from J, the junction contained 11 bases not matched to a gene.

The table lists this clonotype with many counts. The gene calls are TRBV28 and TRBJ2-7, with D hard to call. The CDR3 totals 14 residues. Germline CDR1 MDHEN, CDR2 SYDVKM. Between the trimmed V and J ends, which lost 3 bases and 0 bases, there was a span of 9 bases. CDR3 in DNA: TGTGCCAGCAGTTTCGGCCTCACCTCCTACGAGCAGTACTTC. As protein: CASSFGLTSYEQYF.

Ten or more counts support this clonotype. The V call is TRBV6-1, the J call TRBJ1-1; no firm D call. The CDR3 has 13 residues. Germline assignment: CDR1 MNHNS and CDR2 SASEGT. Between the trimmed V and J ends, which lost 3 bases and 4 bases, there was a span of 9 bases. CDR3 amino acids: CASSETVATEAFF. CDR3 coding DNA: TGTGCCAGCAGTGAGACGGTGGCCACTGAAGCTTTCTTT.

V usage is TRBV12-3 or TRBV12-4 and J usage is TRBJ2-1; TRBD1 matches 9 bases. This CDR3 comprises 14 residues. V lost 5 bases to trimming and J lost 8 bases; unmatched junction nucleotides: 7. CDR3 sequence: CASSRQGESDEQFF. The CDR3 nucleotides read TGTGCCAGCAGTCGACAGGGGGAGTCGGATGAGCAGTTCTTC.